Listed below are T cell receptor beta chains from one sample, sequenced in a study of radiation and T cells in renal cell carcinoma. Method: immunoSEQ multiplex PCR; TCRdb's copy keeps in-frame clones and lacks some. The sample includes 20,000 to 25,000 clones, 58% of them seen just once. Sequencing was performed on tumor tissue, taken from a patient whose treatment was nephrectomy without radiotherapy. The receptor source for this set is a man in his forties or fifties with renal cell carcinoma. Each CDR3 is given without its conserved first and last residue.

J | V | CDR3
TRBJ1-3 | TRBV10-2 | ASSLTFLGSFGNTIY
TRBJ1-1 | TRBV4-1 | ASSQVGGRATEAF
TRBJ1-2 | TRBV5-1 | ASHETRGGYT
TRBJ2-1 | TRBV27 | ASSREGLDHEQF
TRBJ1-6 | TRBV5-5 | ASSYRTVNSPLH
TRBJ2-1 | TRBV6-5 | ASSSWDSYNEQF
TRBJ1-4 | TRBV6-1 | ASRGNREKLF
TRBJ2-2 | TRBV7-9 | ASSLLENTGELF
TRBJ1-5 | TRBV19 | ASSIEKGTRPQH
TRBJ1-5 | TRBV27 | ASSLSASGNQPQH
TRBJ1-2 | TRBV28 | ASRYHGVERYGYT
TRBJ1-1 | TRBV29-1 | SVEAEKAF
TRBJ1-5 | TRBV5-4 | ASSSGGTLFNQPQH
TRBJ2-1 | TRBV28 | ASSRLGSYNEQF
TRBJ2-1 | TRBV2 | ASSEALGEGRNEQF
TRBJ1-2 | TRBV7-9 | ASSSSNYGYT
TRBJ2-7 | TRBV2 | ASNQGTGGEQY
TRBJ1-6 | TRBV6-5 | ASSYTGQLSSPLH
TRBJ2-3 | TRBV4-1 | ASSQARWDRGTDTQY
TRBJ2-7 | TRBV5-1 | ASSLERADEQY